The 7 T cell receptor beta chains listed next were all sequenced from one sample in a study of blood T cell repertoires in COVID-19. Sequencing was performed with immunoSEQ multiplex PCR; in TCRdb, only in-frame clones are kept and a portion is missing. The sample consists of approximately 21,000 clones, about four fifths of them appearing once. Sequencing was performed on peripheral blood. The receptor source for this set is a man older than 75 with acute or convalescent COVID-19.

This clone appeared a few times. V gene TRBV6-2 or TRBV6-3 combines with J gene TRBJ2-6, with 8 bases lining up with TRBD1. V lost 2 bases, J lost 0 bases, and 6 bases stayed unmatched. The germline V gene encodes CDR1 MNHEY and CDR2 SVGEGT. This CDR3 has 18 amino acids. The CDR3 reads CASSYAGQAVSGANVLTF. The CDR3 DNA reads TGTGCCAGCAGTTACGCGGGACAGGCGGTCTCTGGGGCCAACGTCCTGACTTTC.

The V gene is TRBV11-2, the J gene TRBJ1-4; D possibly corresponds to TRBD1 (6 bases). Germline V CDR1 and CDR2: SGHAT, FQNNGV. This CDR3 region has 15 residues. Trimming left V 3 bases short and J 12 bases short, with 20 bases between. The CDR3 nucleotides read TGTGCCAGCAGCTTCCCAGGGGCCCGCATCGTGGAACTGTTTTTT. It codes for CASSFPGARIVELFF.

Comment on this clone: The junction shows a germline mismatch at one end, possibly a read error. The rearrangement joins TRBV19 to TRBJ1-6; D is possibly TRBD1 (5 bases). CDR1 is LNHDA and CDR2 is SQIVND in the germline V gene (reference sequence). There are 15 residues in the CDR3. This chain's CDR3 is CASTPAGDYNSPLHF. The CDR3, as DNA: TGTGCAAGTACCCCAGCGGGGGATTATAATTCACCCCTCCACTTT.

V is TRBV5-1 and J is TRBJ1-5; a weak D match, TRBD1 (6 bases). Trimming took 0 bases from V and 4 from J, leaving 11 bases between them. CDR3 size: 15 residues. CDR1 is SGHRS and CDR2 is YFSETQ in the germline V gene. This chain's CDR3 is CASSLARTENQPQHF. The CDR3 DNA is TGCGCCAGCAGCTTGGCTCGGACAGAGAATCAGCCCCAGCATTTT.

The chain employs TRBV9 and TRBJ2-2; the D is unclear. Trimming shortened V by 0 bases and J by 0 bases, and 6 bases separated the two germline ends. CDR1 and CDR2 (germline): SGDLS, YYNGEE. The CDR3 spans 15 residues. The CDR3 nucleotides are TGTGCCAGCAGCGTAGGGGCTGCGAACACCGGGGAGCTGTTTTTT. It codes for CASSVGAANTGELFF.

The CDR3 is CASSNGLAGGRGETQYF. CDR3 DNA sequence: TGTGCCAGCAGCAACGGACTAGCGGGAGGGCGAGGGGAGACCCAGTACTTC. The chain uses TRBV7-3 and TRBJ2-5; 15 bases are a match to TRBD2. CDR1 is SGHTA, CDR2 FQGTGA, per germline. V gave up 5 bases and J gave up 5 bases; unmatched junction bases: 9. This CDR3 is built from 17 residues.

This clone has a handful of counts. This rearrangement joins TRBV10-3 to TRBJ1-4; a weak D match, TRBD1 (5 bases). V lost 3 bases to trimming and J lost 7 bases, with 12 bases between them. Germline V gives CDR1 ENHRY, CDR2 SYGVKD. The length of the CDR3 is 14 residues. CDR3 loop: CAISDQGRVEKLFF. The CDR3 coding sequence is TGTGCCATCAGTGATCAGGGCCGGGTTGAAAAACTGTTTTTT.